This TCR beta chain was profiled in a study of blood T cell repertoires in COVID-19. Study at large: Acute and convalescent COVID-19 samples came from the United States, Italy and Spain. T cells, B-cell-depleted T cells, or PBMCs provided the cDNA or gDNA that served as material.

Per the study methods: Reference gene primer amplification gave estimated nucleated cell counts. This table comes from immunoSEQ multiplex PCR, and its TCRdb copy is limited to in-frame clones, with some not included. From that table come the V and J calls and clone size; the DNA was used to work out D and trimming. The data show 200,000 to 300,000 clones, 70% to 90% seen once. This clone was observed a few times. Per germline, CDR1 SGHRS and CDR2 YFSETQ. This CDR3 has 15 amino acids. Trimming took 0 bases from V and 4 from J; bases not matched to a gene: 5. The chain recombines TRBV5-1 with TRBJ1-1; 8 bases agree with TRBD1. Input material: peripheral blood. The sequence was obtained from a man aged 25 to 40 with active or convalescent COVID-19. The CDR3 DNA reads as TGCGCCAGCAGCTTGGGGACAGGGAGGTTCACTGAAGCTTTCTTT. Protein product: CASSLGTGRFTEAFF.